The present TCR beta chain was sequenced within a study of cytomegalovirus exposure and HLA in healthy donors. The PCR used 60 Vbeta and 13 Jbeta primers. The protocol was immunoSEQ multiplex PCR, while the TCRdb copy is restricted to in-frame clones and leaves out a portion. Here the sample spans more than 120,000 clones, more than 75% being singletons. CDR3 length: 13 amino acids. J was trimmed by 6 bases and V by 9 bases; bases with no gene match: 5. The germline gives CDR1 SNHLY, CDR2 FYNNEI. The J gene is TRBJ2-2, the V gene TRBV2; TRBD1 agrees at 9 bases. This receptor was identified in a woman in her forties in good health and CMV-seropositive. The sequencing sample was made of PBMCs. CDR3 DNA sequence: TGTGCCAGTGCAGACAGGGGGGCCGGGGAGCTGTTTTTT. It specifies CASADRGAGELFF.